This T cell receptor (beta chain) was captured by sequencing in a study of T cells in Graves' hyperthyroidism and ophthalmopathy (dated 2019 in TCRdb). Background for the entire study: Peripheral blood was sampled at the time of initial diagnosis, prior to any treatment. To identify distinguishing TCR V-J signatures, a discovery cohort of some 100 patients was used, comprising roughly 45 with Graves' ophthalmopathy and 57 with stable Graves' hyperthyroidism. Whether ophthalmopathy could be predicted prospectively was tested in an independent validation cohort made up of roughly 19 hyperthyroidism patients plus 17 patients who later progressed to ophthalmopathy. For training and testing, the 100 or so patients in the discovery cohort were randomly divided in a 7:3 ratio. In addition, the study compared T-cell repertoires in thyroid tissue and in blood from a handful of Graves' hyperthyroidism patients. After blood sampling, hyperthyroidism patients were treated with methimazole at a starting dose of 30 mg daily, and ophthalmopathy patients were treated with high-dose intravenous methylprednisolone. The paper describes TCR Vbeta CDR3 sequencing of 140 or so peripheral blood samples, made up of about 40 ophthalmopathy patients, over 70 hyperthyroidism patients and some 17 progressor patients.

In this sample, this clonotype turned up many times. The antigen it recognizes is unknown. The input lacks base qualities; no much larger clone sits a single base away. At the junction V is shortened by 1 base and J by 2 bases; bases outside the gene matches: 1. The germline V gene provides CDR1 MNHEY and CDR2 SVGAGI. Inclusive of the bounding cysteine and phenylalanine, the CDR3 is 16 residues long. Only CDR3 DNA remains: 48 bases, in frame from the first base. The investigation overall reported the following: In validation, the model predicted progression to ophthalmopathy a median of 6.5 months before onset, with roughly 71% sensitivity and more than 72% specificity. A 13 V-J signature model separated ophthalmopathy from stable hyperthyroidism, with over 85% sensitivity and roughly 84% specificity in cross-validation and 80%/75% in testing. Most expanded thyroid clonotypes (frequency above 0.001) were also detected in blood, suggesting blood repertoires may reflect thyroid immune responses. No statistical method was used to set the sample size in advance, and investigators knew the group allocation.

Stable Graves' hyperthyroidism was defined as no progression to ophthalmopathy during 18 months of follow-up. Hyperthyroidism patients were aged 18 to 65 years and newly diagnosed, with disease duration of less than 2 months. Patients with uncontrolled infections, other autoimmune diseases, pregnancy or lactation were excluded. Diagnoses were established on the basis of clinical symptoms, serum thyroxine and TRAb, thyroid ultrasound, and orbital computed tomography. Ficoll-Paque density gradient centrifugation was used to isolate PBMCs from around 10 ml of fresh peripheral blood. Total RNA was extracted with Trizol reagent, and quality was checked on an Agilent 2100 Bioanalyzer. The TCR beta CDR3 regions were amplified from the RNA transcripts. For the first round of RT-PCR on the TCR CDR3, the HTBI primer set was used together with the Qiagen OneStep RT-PCR kit. The libraries were constructed in a second round of multiplex PCR and then size-selected and purified. Libraries were sequenced paired-end with 100 bp reads on an Illumina HiSeq2000. Per the source publication's procedure: Raw data were processed with SOAPnuke, discarding reads with adapters, uncalled bases, mean Phred below 15, or no exact constant-primer or identifier match. High-quality paired reads were merged with COPE v1.2.5, and unique nucleotide sequences were defined as clonotypes. Clonotypes were aligned to IMGT TRBV, TRBD and TRBJ reference segments using MiTCR v1.1. Analysis was restricted to V-J combinations with a frequency above 0.0001, which covered 99% to 99.2% of repertoires. The TCS score was defined as the ratio of F50 (clonal expansion) to E x V (chaos), calculated using BLOSUM62-based TCRdist between CDR3 peptides within each V-J. Welch's t-statistics and random forest reduced around 520 V-J features to 10 to 15, which were used in a naive Bayes classifier (R e1071). TCRdb took the public reads, trimmed them with fastp at Q25, ran MiXCR for clone calling and kept in-frame beta chains. Entries are consolidated by CDR3 protein sequence, retaining the most common genes and DNA. It is TCRdb's table, rather than the study itself, that gives the V and J calls and clone size. Present in this sample are about 420,000 distinct CDR3 sequences, roughly an eighth of which were seen just once. The ten largest clones take up more than 4.5% of the sample.

The sequencing sample was made of blood. The V gene is TRBV6-5 and the J gene is TRBJ2-1, with TRBD2 matching 11 junction bases. The sequence came from a woman under 30 with Graves' hyperthyroidism. CDR3 loop: CASSYLTSGTYNEQFF. The nucleotides are TGTGCCAGCAGTTACTTGACTAGCGGGACCTACAATGAGCAGTTCTTC.